This TCR beta chain was documented in a study of T cell repertoires in cytomegalovirus infection. Study-level information: As its CMV epitopes, the study selected recently identified HLA-C-restricted and well-studied HLA-B-restricted targets. Through public TCR beta signatures, both CMV infection and matching HLA type were indicated. Findings and limits, study-wide: Summed frequency of shared TCR beta families picked out CMV carriers who also had the relevant HLA. CMV-specific HLA-C-restricted TCR beta clonotypes dominated the ex vivo response.

TCRdb recomputed calls from the reads with MiXCR, one row per CDR3 protein. The sample shows hundreds of thousands of distinct CDR3 sequences, roughly a third of them seen only once. This clonotype was observed at least ten times. Its antigen is undetermined. Trimming left V 5 bases short and J 0 bases short, with 8 bases between. The CDR3 sequence is 14 residues long. CDR1 is SGHVS, CDR2 FQNEAQ, per germline. The chain carries TRBV7-8 and TRBJ1-5; D gene uncertain. The sample was cultured PBMCs, taken from culture after CMV antigen stimulation. This sequence originates from a human donor in good health (CMV status not recorded). Some clones in this sample may be carry-over from other donors' samples. The CDR3 spells CASSPQDSNQPQHF. The DNA for the CDR3 is TGTGCCAGCAGCCCCCAGGATAGCAATCAGCCCCAGCATTTT. The variable domain in full, with the rest retrieved from reference TRBV7-8 and TRBJ1-5, is GAGVSQSPRYKVAKRGQDVALRCDPISGHVSLFWYQQALGQGPEFLTYFQNEAQLDKSGLPSDRFFAERPEGSVSTLKIQRTQQEDSAVYLCASSPQDSNQPQHFGDGTRLSIL.